These 27 T cell receptor beta chains came from one sample sequenced in a study of immune reconstitution after stem cell transplant in scleroderma. TCRdb re-derived calls from the RT-PCR reads in MiXCR, one entry per CDR3 protein. The sample gives some 2,000 distinct CDR3 sequences, approximately 16% of which show up once; 30% to 40% is in the top ten. This material was obtained before or after autologous hematopoietic stem cell transplantation (not recorded which). The receptors derive from a female donor with systemic sclerosis.

By share of the sample, this clonotype is large. The chain links TRBV20-1 to TRBJ2-1; no firm D call. Trimming removed 3 bases at V and 7 bases at J, with 7 bases between. Germline V lookup: CDR1 DFQATT, CDR2 SNEGSKA (reference sequence). The CDR3 contains 11 residues. CDR3 in DNA: TGCAGTGCTAGTGGAAGGAATGAGCAGTTCTTC. Residues: CSASGRNEQFF.

To note about this clonotype: A much larger clone sits a single nucleotide away, making a read error possible. V gene TRBV20-1 combines with J gene TRBJ2-7; 7 nucleotides agree with TRBD2. V shed 0 bases and J 0 bases; nucleotides not matched to a gene: 8. Germline V gene lookup returns CDR1 DFQATT and CDR2 SNEGSKA (reference sequence). CDR3 length: 16 residues. The CDR3: CSARDFHGGSSYEQYF. The CDR3 DNA sequence: TGCAGTGCTAGAGATTTTCATGGCGGGAGCTCCTACGAGCAGTACTTC.

This clonotype was seen many times. This chain uses TRBV6-2 or TRBV6-3 with TRBJ1-1; D is possibly TRBD1 (6 bases). The CDR3 has 17 amino acids. Germline lookup yields CDR1 MNHEY and CDR2 SVGEGT. Deletions cut 5 bases from V and 0 bases from J, with 19 bases between. This chain's CDR3 is CASSPDRPGVMNTEAFF. The CDR3 nucleotides read TGTGCCAGCAGTCCAGACAGGCCTGGGGTTATGAACACTGAAGCTTTCTTT.

V usage is TRBV7-2 and J usage is TRBJ1-1; D is unresolved. The V end lost 1 base, the J end lost 3 bases, and 6 bases lay between the germline ends. CDR3 length equals 13 residues. The germline gives CDR1 SGHTA, CDR2 FQGNSA. This chain's CDR3 is CASSLVFDTEAFF. In nucleotides, the CDR3 is TGTGCCAGCAGCTTAGTTTTTGACACTGAAGCTTTCTTT.

This clonotype has only a few counts. The chain uses TRBV5-6 and TRBJ2-5; D possibly matches TRBD1 or TRBD2 (6 bases each). Trimming shortened V by 4 bases and J by 7 bases, and 14 bases separated the two germline ends. CDR3 size: 13 residues. CDR1 SGHDT and CDR2 YYEEEE come from the germline V gene. The CDR3 sequence: CASSQRQEGTQYF. CDR3 nucleotide sequence: TGTGCCAGCAGCCAAAGACAGGAGGGGACCCAGTACTTC.

By share, this clonotype counts as medium-sized. This rearrangement joins TRBV21-1 to TRBJ2-5; the D call TRBD2 from the table was never checked on the DNA. TRBV21-1 is a known pseudogene. The CDR3 runs 16 residues. The CDR3 spells CASSKEIRGSQETQYF. CDR3 bases: TGTGCCAGCAGCAAAGAGATTCGCGGGAGTCAAGAGACCCAGTACTTC.

The gene calls are TRBV6-5 and TRBJ2-2; 8 bases map to TRBD2. Germline V gene data show CDR1 as MNHEY and CDR2 as SVGAGI. CDR3 size: 19 residues. The V and J ends lost 0 bases and 2 bases, in that order; junction bases with no gene match: 11. The CDR3 sequence: CASSYSYAGGPRNTGELFF. Written as DNA, the CDR3 is TGTGCCAGCAGTTACTCGTATGCGGGGGGCCCTCGAAACACCGGGGAGCTGTTTTTT.

This clonotype is judged medium-sized. The chain links TRBV5-4 to TRBJ2-5; no definite D call. This CDR3 is built from 13 residues. V was clipped by 1 base and J by 1 base, with 5 bases between them. From germline, CDR1 is SGHNT and CDR2 YYREEE (reference sequence). This CDR3 reads CASSLYFQETQYF. The CDR3 nucleotides read TGTGCCAGCAGCTTGTACTTCCAAGAGACCCAGTACTTC.

This clonotype is termed medium-sized. The chain links TRBV28 to TRBJ2-7; maybe TRBD1 (6 bases). The germline V and J ends were trimmed by 3 bases and 1 base, with 16 bases remaining between them. Germline V lookup: CDR1 MDHEN, CDR2 SYDVKM. The CDR3 is 16 amino acids. In DNA form, the CDR3 reads TGTGCCAGCAGTTTCCCCTACCAGGGGTTTTCCTACGAGCAGTACTTC. This sequence encodes CASSFPYQGFSYEQYF. The whole variable domain, remainder taken from reference TRBV28 and TRBJ2-7, is DVKVTQSSRYLVKRTGEKVFLECVQDMDHENMFWYRQDPGLGLRLIYFSYDVKMKEKGDIPEGYSVSREKKERFSLILESASTNQTSMYLCASSFPYQGFSYEQYFGPGTRLTVT.

V gene TRBV29-1 combines with J gene TRBJ1-3; D perhaps matches TRBD1 (5 bases). Trimming left V 4 bases short and J 3 bases short, with 10 bases between. CDR1 and CDR2 from the germline V gene are SQVTM and ANQGSEA. The CDR3 runs to 13 residues. CDR3 sequence (DNA): TGCAGCGTTGGATGGGGGGGTGGAAACACCATATATTTT. Its protein is CSVGWGGGNTIYF.

This clonotype was seen a few times. J is TRBJ1-2 and V is TRBV5-1, with D possibly being TRBD1 (5 bases). Trimming stripped 4 bases from V and 6 bases from J, with 19 bases between. CDR3 length: 15 residues. Germline loops: CDR1 SGHRS, CDR2 YFSETQ. The CDR3 protein is CASSPHDSPSNGYTF. CDR3 DNA: TGCGCCAGCAGCCCTCACGACAGCCCTTCCAATGGCTACACCTTC.

This rearrangement joins TRBV3-1 to TRBJ2-4, with D tentatively TRBD1 (6 bases). There are 17 residues in the CDR3. Trimming cost V 1 base and J 2 bases, with 15 bases left between them. The germline CDR1 and CDR2 sequences are LGHDT and YNNKEL (reference sequence). CDR3 in amino acids: CASSQVWITGSKNIQYF. The CDR3 region has the DNA TGTGCCAGCAGCCAAGTTTGGATTACAGGGTCCAAAAACATTCAGTACTTC.

This clonotype ranks as medium-sized. V usage is TRBV7-9 and J usage is TRBJ1-1; the match to TRBD1 covers 7 bases. Germline V gives CDR1 SEHNR, CDR2 FQNEAQ (reference sequence). J lost 3 bases, V lost 7 bases, and 2 bases had no gene match. The CDR3 has 12 amino acids. As DNA, the CDR3 is TGTGCCAGCACACAGGGGTACACTGAAGCTTTCTTT. This sequence encodes CASTQGYTEAFF.

The V call is TRBV6-6, the J call TRBJ2-5, with D perhaps TRBD2 (5 bases). V was clipped by 5 bases and J by 5 bases, with 12 bases between them. CDR3 length: 13 amino acids. CDR1 MNHNY and CDR2 SVGAGI come from the germline V gene (reference sequence). CDR3 amino acids: CASSSRGVETQYF. Here the CDR3 DNA reads TGTGCCAGCAGTAGCCGGGGTGTGGAGACCCAGTACTTC.

This clonotype was picked up many times. The V and J genes are TRBV7-9 and TRBJ2-3; D may be TRBD2 (5 bases). The CDR3 consists of 15 residues. The V and J ends lost 1 base and 2 bases respectively, with 10 bases between them. CDR1 and CDR2 (germline): SEHNR, FQNEAQ (reference sequence). CDR3 amino acids: CASSLDGGSTDTQYF. For the CDR3, the DNA is TGTGCCAGCAGCTTAGACGGCGGGTCCACAGATACGCAGTATTTT.

This sequence joins TRBV24-1 and TRBJ1-4; 8 nucleotides agree with TRBD1. J lost 3 bases, V lost 1 base, and 3 bases had no gene match. This CDR3 region has 16 residues. Germline V CDR1 and CDR2: KGHDR, SFDVKD. The CDR3 region is CATSDFGTGPNEKLFF. The CDR3 nucleotides read TGTGCCACCAGTGATTTCGGGACAGGCCCTAATGAAAAACTGTTTTTT.

V usage is TRBV7-9 and J usage is TRBJ1-1; D unresolved. V lost 7 bases, J lost 1 base, and 13 bases lay in between. Germline V gene sequence: CDR1 SEHNR, CDR2 FQNEAQ (reference sequence). This CDR3 spans 14 amino acids. As DNA, the CDR3 is TGTGCCAGCAAATACTCCCGGGAGAACACTGAAGCTTTCTTT. This translates into CASKYSRENTEAFF. Using reference TRBV7-9 and TRBJ1-1 for the parts outside the CDR3, the full variable domain is DTGVSQNPRHKITKRGQNVTFRCDPISEHNRLYWYRQTLGQGPEFLTYFQNEAQLEKSRLLSDRFSAERPKGSFSTLEIQRTEQGDSAMYLCASKYSRENTEAFFGQGTRLTVV.

Sample share makes this clonotype medium-sized (0.01 to 0.1%). The chain employs TRBV3-1 and TRBJ2-7; a weak D match, TRBD1 (5 bases). This CDR3 is built from 16 residues. From germline, CDR1 is LGHDT and CDR2 YNNKEL (reference sequence). Trimming shortened V by 0 bases and J by 3 bases, and 15 bases separated the two germline ends. As DNA, the CDR3 is TGTGCCAGCAGCCAAGATTCAGCAGGGTCATACTACGAGCAGTACTTC. Translated, it gives CASSQDSAGSYYEQYF.

Sample share makes this clonotype medium-sized (0.01 to 0.1%). This chain uses TRBV7-2 with TRBJ2-1; D is possibly TRBD2 (6 bases). The germline V and J ends were trimmed by 1 base and 4 bases, with 17 bases remaining between them. The germline CDR1 and CDR2 sequences are SGHTA and FQGNSA. The CDR3 has 17 amino acids. The CDR3 DNA follows: TGTGCCAGCAGCTTAGGATCCCCGCGGGGAAAATACAATGAGCAGTTCTTC. This gives the protein CASSLGSPRGKYNEQFF.

This clonotype was seen only a few times. The chain couples TRBV29-1 to TRBJ1-1; TRBD1 agrees at 10 bases. J lost 6 bases, V lost 6 bases, and 10 bases had no gene match. Germline-derived CDR1 and CDR2 are SQVTM and ANQGSEA. The CDR3 length is 14 residues. CDR3 coding DNA: TGCAGCGTGCGACAGGGGGCTCATTTCGCTGAAGCTTTCTTT. Translating gives CSVRQGAHFAEAFF.

By share of the sample, this clonotype is large. The chain uses TRBV7-9 and TRBJ2-3; 12 bases are a match to TRBD2. Germline values: CDR1 SEHNR, CDR2 FQNEAQ (reference sequence). The V segment lost 9 bases and the J segment 5 bases; nucleotides outside the gene matches: 12. There are 16 residues in the CDR3. The CDR3 here is CASSSSGRATEDTQYF. CDR3 nucleotide sequence: TGTGCCAGTTCGTCTAGCGGGAGGGCGACAGAAGATACGCAGTATTTT. The whole variable domain, remainder taken from reference TRBV7-9 and TRBJ2-3, is DTGVSQNPRHKITKRGQNVTFRCDPISEHNRLYWYRQTLGQGPEFLTYFQNEAQLEKSRLLSDRFSAERPKGSFSTLEIQRTEQGDSAMYLCASSSSGRATEDTQYFGPGTRLTVL.

By frequency in the sample, this clonotype is medium-sized (0.01 to 0.1%). The chain employs TRBV10-1 and TRBJ2-2; a possible D gene is TRBD1 (6 bases). Trimming pared 6 bases from V and 0 bases from J, leaving 11 bases between. Looked up from germline, CDR1 is WNHNN and CDR2 is SYGVQD (reference sequence). The CDR3 spans 15 residues. Here the CDR3 reads CASSLDSANTGELFF. As DNA, the CDR3 is TGCGCCAGCAGCCTGGACAGCGCGAACACCGGGGAGCTGTTTTTT.

This clonotype counts as medium-sized (0.01 to 0.1%). The chain recombines TRBV19 with TRBJ2-1; 8 nucleotides align to TRBD2. Germline V CDR1 and CDR2: LNHDA, SQIVND (reference sequence). This CDR3 spans 14 amino acids. Trimming took 4 bases from V and 5 from J; bases not matched to a gene: 4. The CDR3 region is CASSTGGLHNEQFF. CDR3 coding DNA: TGTGCCAGTAGTACGGGAGGGCTACACAATGAGCAGTTCTTC.

This clonotype was observed a handful of times. The rearrangement links TRBV5-1 to TRBJ2-5; 7 bases are a match to TRBD1. The CDR3 sequence is 15 residues long. In germline, CDR1 is SGHRS, CDR2 YFSETQ. V lost 6 bases, J lost 0 bases, and 8 bases stayed unmatched. The CDR3 region has the DNA TGCGCCAGCACCCGGGACAGACCGTACCAAGAGACCCAGTACTTC. Amino acid sequence: CASTRDRPYQETQYF.

By proportion, this clonotype is medium-sized. This chain links TRBV5-1 with TRBJ2-7, with TRBD1 matching over 8 bases. This CDR3 comprises 16 residues. Unmatched junction bases numbered 11, after V lost 6 bases and J lost 0 bases. Germline V gene sequence: CDR1 SGHRS, CDR2 YFSETQ. The CDR3 here is CASTLLTGGTSYEQYF. DNA for the CDR3: TGCGCCAGCACCCTCCTTACAGGGGGAACCTCCTACGAGCAGTACTTC.

By sample share, this clonotype is medium-sized. The gene calls are TRBV5-6 and TRBJ1-6; D possibly corresponds to TRBD1 (6 bases). Germline values: CDR1 SGHDT, CDR2 YYEEEE. The CDR3 length is 14 residues. The V gene lost 4 bases and the J gene lost 7 bases, with 12 bases spanning the gap. In nucleotides, the CDR3 is TGTGCCAGCAGCCCAGGACAGAAGAATTCACCCCTCCACTTT. Amino acid sequence: CASSPGQKNSPLHF.

This clonotype rates as medium-sized. This CDR3 reads CSVDNAGVEETQYF. The CDR3 region has the DNA TGCAGCGTTGATAACGCAGGGGTAGAAGAGACCCAGTACTTC. V and J are TRBV29-1 and TRBJ2-5; D possibly corresponds to TRBD1 (6 bases). Looked up from germline, CDR1 is SQVTM and CDR2 is ANQGSEA. Trimming stripped 3 bases from V and 3 bases from J, with 14 bases between. The CDR3 extends over 14 amino acids.